These 31 T cell receptor beta chains were all obtained from the same sample, sequenced in a study of shared clonotypes between healthy human individuals. The protocol was immunoSEQ multiplex PCR, while the TCRdb copy is restricted to in-frame clones and leaves out a portion. This table holds roughly 2,000,000 clones, approximately 95% found once. Terminally differentiated effector memory CD45RA+ cells were excluded from the naive CD8 cells, which were CD45RO-negative and positively selected for CCR7. The sample consisted of naive CD8+ T cells sorted from blood. These receptors came from a man aged 18-30 years in good health.

This sequence joins TRBV5-6 and TRBJ1-1; no definite D call. V was shortened by 4 bases and J by 7 bases, with 14 bases between the two germline ends. Germline values: CDR1 SGHDT, CDR2 YYEEEE. The CDR3 length is 13 residues. The CDR3 DNA reads TGTGCCAGCAGCCAGACACCCTCGGGTGAAGCTTTCTTT. Amino acids: CASSQTPSGEAFF.

The chain employs TRBV30 and TRBJ2-3; unclear D gene. This CDR3 has 12 amino acids. The germline V and J ends were trimmed by 0 bases and 4 bases, with 5 bases remaining between them. From germline, CDR1 is GTSNPN and CDR2 SVGIG (reference sequence). This CDR3 reads CAWSVHPDTQYF. The CDR3 DNA reads as TGTGCCTGGAGTGTCCATCCAGATACGCAGTATTTT.

The rearrangement joins TRBV19 to TRBJ2-1, with 10 bases aligning to TRBD2. CDR1 is LNHDA and CDR2 is SQIVND in the germline V gene (reference sequence). The CDR3 covers 16 residues. V shed 3 bases, J shed 8 bases, and the junction held 10 bases outside the gene matches. CDR3 DNA sequence: TGTGCCAGTAGTATTCAGGCTAGCGGGAGTAGAGATGAGCAGTTCTTC. Its translation: CASSIQASGSRDEQFF.

This rearrangement joins TRBV19 to TRBJ2-3, with a tentative D call TRBD2 (6 bases). V lost 0 bases to trimming and J lost 9 bases, with 13 bases between them. Germline values: CDR1 LNHDA, CDR2 SQIVND (reference sequence). The CDR3 runs to 14 residues. The CDR3, as DNA: TGTGCCAGTAGTATAGATCTTGAGGGGAGGACGCAGTATTTT. As protein: CASSIDLEGRTQYF.

The rearrangement uses TRBV11-2 and TRBJ2-2; possible D gene TRBD2, 5 bases. CDR3 length: 15 residues. CDR1 is SGHAT and CDR2 is FQNNGV in the germline V gene. V shed 5 bases and J shed 4 bases, with 14 bases lying between them. CDR3 coding DNA: TGTGCCAGCAGCCCCAGTGTAGCGTCCACCGGGGAGCTGTTTTTT. Translating it yields CASSPSVASTGELFF. Filled out from reference TRBV11-2 and TRBJ2-2, the complete variable domain reads EAGVAQSPRYKIIEKRQSVAFWCNPISGHATLYWYQQILGQGPKLLIQFQNNGVVDDSQLPKDRFSAERLKGVDSTLKIQPAKLEDSAVYLCASSPSVASTGELFFGEGSRLTVL.

The chain couples TRBV5-1 to TRBJ2-2; no reliable D call. V was shortened by 6 bases and J by 5 bases, with 20 bases between the two germline ends. CDR3 length: 16 residues. Germline CDR1 reads SGHRS; CDR2 reads YFSETQ. The CDR3 here is CASTPEHDIKTGELFF. CDR3 sequence (DNA): TGCGCCAGCACCCCGGAACATGATATAAAAACCGGGGAGCTGTTTTTT.

The chain recombines TRBV9 with TRBJ1-1; D is undetermined. The germline V gene encodes CDR1 SGDLS and CDR2 YYNGEE. This CDR3 spans 15 amino acids. The V and J ends lost 0 bases and 0 bases respectively, with 9 bases between them. The CDR3 loop reads CASSVEGTLNTEAFF. The CDR3 DNA reads as TGTGCCAGCAGCGTAGAGGGCACACTGAACACTGAAGCTTTCTTT.

The rearrangement links TRBV6-1 to TRBJ1-3; no reliable D call. This CDR3 comprises 11 residues. V was pared by 3 bases and J by 11 bases, with 8 bases between. The germline gives CDR1 MNHNS, CDR2 SASEGT. For the CDR3, the DNA is TGTGCCAGCAGTGAGCTATCGGCCATATATTTT. Amino acid sequence: CASSELSAIYF.

The V gene is TRBV5-4, the J gene TRBJ2-7; 9 positions agree with TRBD2. The CDR3 extends over 15 amino acids. Trimming removed 5 bases from V and 5 bases from J; junction bases left unmatched: 11. The germline V gene has CDR1 SGHNT and CDR2 YYREEE (reference sequence). CDR3 nucleotide sequence: TGTGCCAGCAGTCGGCAGGGACTAGCTGCCAACGAGCAGTACTTC. It specifies CASSRQGLAANEQYF.

The chain employs TRBV7-9 and TRBJ2-1; 9 positions agree with TRBD2. Per the germline V gene, CDR1 is SEHNR and CDR2 is FQNEAQ (reference sequence). The J segment lost 7 bases and the V segment lost 4 bases, leaving 8 bases of the junction unmatched. This CDR3 region has 15 residues. The CDR3 loop reads CASSSSGELGNEQFF. CDR3 bases: TGTGCCAGCAGCTCTAGCGGGGAGTTGGGAAATGAGCAGTTCTTC.

V usage is TRBV29-1 and J usage is TRBJ2-1, with 8 bases aligning to TRBD2. The CDR3 has 16 amino acids. CDR1 SQVTM and CDR2 ANQGSEA come from the germline V gene. Losses at the gene ends were 3 bases for V and 10 bases for J; bases not matched to a gene: 17. The CDR3 reads CSVDYRTVGAGVEQFF. Here the CDR3 DNA reads TGCAGCGTTGATTATAGGACAGTGGGAGCGGGAGTGGAGCAGTTCTTC.

The chain joins TRBV10-2 to TRBJ2-7, with TRBD2 matching over 13 bases. After removal of 0 bases from V and 9 bases from J, the junction contained 5 bases not matched to a gene. This CDR3 has 15 amino acids. The V gene's germline CDR1 is WSHSY and CDR2 SAAADI. The chain's CDR3 is CASSESGLAGTVQYF. CDR3 sequence (DNA): TGCGCCAGCAGTGAGTCGGGACTAGCGGGAACCGTGCAGTACTTC.

There are a few counts of this clone. The chain is built from TRBV7-9 and TRBJ1-2; D not resolved. This CDR3 has 12 amino acids. CDR1 is SEHNR, CDR2 FQNEAQ, per germline (reference sequence). The ends were cut back, 1 base at V and 7 bases at J, with 7 bases in the middle. In DNA form, the CDR3 reads TGTGCCAGCAGCTTAGAACCCCGTGGCTACACCTTC. The encoded protein is CASSLEPRGYTF.

This chain links TRBV12-5 with TRBJ2-5, with 11 bases that match TRBD1. The ends lost 4 bases at V and 3 bases at J; junction bases unmatched: 7. The CDR3 totals 16 residues. Germline loops: CDR1 LGHNT, CDR2 FRNRAP. The CDR3 sequence: CASGSVDRGQEETQYF. The CDR3 bases are TGTGCTAGTGGTTCGGTGGACAGGGGGCAGGAAGAGACCCAGTACTTC.

This chain joins TRBV15 and TRBJ1-2, with D perhaps matching TRBD1 (6 bases). Germline CDR1 LNHNV, CDR2 YYDKDF (reference sequence). The CDR3 covers 15 residues. V was cut by 0 bases and J by 6 bases, with 14 bases left in between. The CDR3 DNA follows: TGTGCCACCAGCAGAGATAGCGGGGGGCTCGATGGCTACACCTTC. Its translation is CATSRDSGGLDGYTF.

The chain uses TRBV6-5 and TRBJ2-2, with D perhaps matching TRBD1 or TRBD2 (5 bases each). From germline, CDR1 is MNHEY and CDR2 SVGAGI. V was clipped by 0 bases and J by 9 bases, with 11 bases between them. This CDR3 contains 14 residues. This chain's CDR3 is CASSYSGEGWELFF. CDR3 nucleotide sequence: TGTGCCAGCAGTTACTCTGGAGAGGGGTGGGAGCTGTTTTTT.

This chain uses TRBV6-1 with TRBJ1-2; D unclear. This CDR3 contains 11 residues. The V and J ends lost 4 bases and 5 bases respectively, with 5 bases between them. Germline CDR1 is MNHNS and CDR2 is SASEGT. The DNA of the CDR3 is TGTGCCAGCAGTGCCTCTTATGGCTACACCTTC. This codes for CASSASYGYTF.

The rearrangement uses TRBV4-1 and TRBJ1-3, with 9 bases identical to TRBD1. The CDR3 consists of 17 residues. CDR1 MGHRA and CDR2 YSYEKL come from the germline V gene. V dropped 8 bases and J dropped 0; count of bases not matched to a gene: 11. CDR3 bases: TGCGCCAGCGCGGGACAGGGATATATGGTCTCTGGAAACACCATATATTTT. Encoded protein: CASAGQGYMVSGNTIYF.

Comment on this clone: The same CDR3 arises from other DNA sequences in this sample as well. V usage is TRBV27 and J usage is TRBJ1-2, with D uncertain. The CDR3 has 14 residues. Trimming removed 3 bases at V and 0 bases at J, with 8 bases between. CDR1 is MNHEY, CDR2 SMNVEV, per germline (reference sequence). The CDR3 DNA is TGTGCCAGCAGTTTTATCGGCACTAACTATGGCTACACCTTC. Encoded protein: CASSFIGTNYGYTF.

The chain joins TRBV5-4 to TRBJ2-2; D gene ambiguous. CDR3 size: 13 residues. CDR1 SGHNT and CDR2 YYREEE come from the germline V gene (reference sequence). Deletions cut 4 bases from V and 3 bases from J, with 7 bases between. The DNA of the CDR3 is TGTGCCAGCAGCCCTTTAGACACCGGGGAGCTGTTTTTT. Protein sequence: CASSPLDTGELFF.

The chain recombines TRBV28 with TRBJ1-5, with D tentatively TRBD1 (5 bases). Trimming took off 7 bases at V and 0 bases at J, with 16 bases between the two ends. The CDR3 totals 16 residues. CDR1 is MDHEN, CDR2 SYDVKM, per germline. CDR3 sequence: CASTITTVNSNQPQHF. The CDR3 nucleotides read TGTGCCAGCACAATTACGACAGTTAATAGCAATCAGCCCCAGCATTTT.

The V and J genes are TRBV9 and TRBJ2-3; D gene unclear. Trimming stripped 4 bases from V and 0 bases from J, with 6 bases between. In germline, CDR1 is SGDLS, CDR2 YYNGEE. CDR3 length equals 13 residues. CDR3 sequence (DNA): TGTGCCAGCAGCACCCACAGCACAGATACGCAGTATTTT. Protein product: CASSTHSTDTQYF.

The J gene is TRBJ2-2, the V gene TRBV27, with TRBD2 identical over 11 bases. The germline CDR1 and CDR2 sequences are MNHEY and SMNVEV (reference sequence). After removal of 2 bases from V and 5 bases from J, the junction contained 7 bases not matched to a gene. The CDR3 runs 17 residues. The CDR3 spells CASSLGLAGGRTGELFF. CDR3 nucleotide sequence: TGTGCCAGCAGTTTAGGGCTAGCGGGAGGTAGGACCGGGGAGCTGTTTTTT.

This chain links TRBV21-1 with TRBJ1-5. TRBV21-1 has pseudogene status. The CDR3 runs to 14 residues. The CDR3 is CASTPGGARQPQHF. The CDR3, as DNA: TGTGCCAGCACTCCCGGAGGGGCCAGGCAGCCCCAGCATTTT.

The V call is TRBV29-1, the J call TRBJ2-3; D perhaps matches TRBD1 (6 bases). The V gene lost 5 bases and the J gene lost 1 base, with 7 bases spanning the gap. This CDR3 is 12 amino acids long. Per germline, CDR1 SQVTM and CDR2 ANQGSEA. The CDR3 DNA reads as TGCAGCGTTAGACAGGGCACAGATACGCAGTATTTT. Its protein product is CSVRQGTDTQYF.

The chain is built from TRBV11-2 and TRBJ2-7; D could derive from TRBD1 or TRBD2 (5 bases each). Trimming removed 10 bases from V and 2 bases from J, with 12 bases in between. Germline-derived CDR1 and CDR2 are SGHAT and FQNNGV. The CDR3 is 12 amino acids. In DNA form, the CDR3 reads TGTGCCACCCGGGACCCGACCTACGAGCAGTACTTC. This sequence encodes CATRDPTYEQYF.

The V gene is TRBV7-9, the J gene TRBJ2-3, with 10 positions matching TRBD2. Germline V gives CDR1 SEHNR, CDR2 FQNEAQ (reference sequence). The CDR3 loop spans 17 amino acids. Trimming took 0 bases from V and 2 from J; bases not matched to a gene: 5. This chain's CDR3 is CASSLAVLAGVTDTQYF. The CDR3 nucleotides read TGTGCCAGCAGCTTAGCTGTGCTAGCGGGGGTCACAGATACGCAGTATTTT.

This chain connects TRBV13 to TRBJ2-7; D is uncertain. Germline V gene data show CDR1 as PRHDT and CDR2 as FYEKMQ (reference sequence). Deletions cut 0 bases from V and 6 bases from J, with 15 bases between. CDR3 length equals 15 residues. The CDR3 loop reads CASSLGLGWASEQYF. The CDR3 bases are TGTGCCAGCAGCTTAGGTTTGGGATGGGCCTCCGAGCAGTACTTC.

This chain links TRBV20-1 with TRBJ2-3; tentatively, D is TRBD2 (5 bases). CDR1 and CDR2 (germline): DFQATT, SNEGSKA (reference sequence). This CDR3 contains 11 residues. The CDR3 nucleotides are TGCGGTATAGACTACACAGATACGCAGTATTTT. Translation: CGIDYTDTQYF.

The genes are TRBV4-1 and TRBJ1-5; D uncertain. CDR3 length: 14 residues. Germline CDR1 is MGHRA and CDR2 is YSYEKL. Trimming removed 0 bases at V and 3 bases at J, with 6 bases between. The CDR3 region is CASSQEYVNQPQHF. The CDR3 nucleotides read TGCGCCAGCAGCCAAGAATACGTCAATCAGCCCCAGCATTTT.

The rearrangement links TRBV28 to TRBJ1-1; tentative D call: TRBD1 (5 bases). Germline lookup yields CDR1 MDHEN and CDR2 SYDVKM. V was cut by 1 base and J by 3 bases, with 21 bases left in between. The length of the CDR3 is 18 residues. The CDR3 DNA follows: TGTGCCAGCAGTTTATTGAGAGATACCTCCCAGGGTTACACTGAAGCTTTCTTT. Its translation: CASSLLRDTSQGYTEAFF.